The clone carrying this T cell receptor (beta chain) came up a few times. Its specificity is unknown. This sample stems from a study of response to subunit inactivated influenza vaccine. General study results and limits: Only a handful of new T cells, the authors suggested, are recruited with each seasonal influenza vaccination.

Trimming removed 5 bases at V and 0 bases at J, with 13 bases between. The CDR3 contains 15 residues. One entry per CDR3 protein, called by TCRdb with MiXCR from the RT-PCR reads. In the table there are around 480,000 distinct CDR3 sequences, approximately 15% of which are singletons. The source was CD4+ T cells sorted from PBMCs, collected around 25 months after vaccination. The sequence came from a man aged 45 to 75 who received an inactivated influenza vaccine. The chain couples TRBV12-3 or TRBV12-4 to TRBJ2-5; no clear D. The CDR3 region has the DNA TGTGCCAGCAGTCCGACCTGGCCGTACCAAGAGACCCAGTACTTC. It yields the protein CASSPTWPYQETQYF.